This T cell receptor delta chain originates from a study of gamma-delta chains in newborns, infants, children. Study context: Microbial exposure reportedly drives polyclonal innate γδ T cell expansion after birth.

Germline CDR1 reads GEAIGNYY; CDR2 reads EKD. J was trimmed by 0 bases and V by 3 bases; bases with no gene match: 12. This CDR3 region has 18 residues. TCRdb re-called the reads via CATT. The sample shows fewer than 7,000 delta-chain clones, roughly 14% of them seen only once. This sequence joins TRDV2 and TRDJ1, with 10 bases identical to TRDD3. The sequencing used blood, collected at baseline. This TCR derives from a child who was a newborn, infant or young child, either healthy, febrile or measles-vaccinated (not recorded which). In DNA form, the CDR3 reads TGTGCCTGTGACCGCCTTACTGGGGGATCAAGAGACACCGATAAACTCATCTTT. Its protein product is CACDRLTGGSRDTDKLIF.